The 21 T cell receptor beta chains reported below all come from one sample, sequenced in a study of T cell responses to AZD1222 COVID-19 vaccine. The repertoire was sequenced with immunoSEQ multiplex PCR; TCRdb's copy has only in-frame clones and lacks some. The sample carries 110,000 to 150,000 clones, about 88% recorded once. The source was peripheral blood, collected 28 days after the second AZD1222 dose. The source is an adult who received the AZD1222 COVID-19 vaccine.

The chain recombines TRBV12-3 or TRBV12-4 with TRBJ2-3; D gene unclear. Between the trimmed V and J ends, which lost 3 bases and 1 base, there was a span of 5 bases. CDR3 length: 13 residues. The CDR3 loop reads CASSFVGTDTQYF. The CDR3 DNA reads as TGTGCCAGCAGTTTCGTAGGCACAGATACGCAGTATTTT.

CDR3 nucleotides: TGCGCCAGCAGCTCCTTATCCTACAGGGGGAGCGGCTACACCTTC. It is translated as CASSSLSYRGSGYTF. The rearrangement links TRBV5-1 to TRBJ1-2; 8 bases line up with TRBD1. With V trimmed by 3 bases and J by 8 bases, 12 bases remained unmatched. The CDR3 spans 15 residues. Germline assignment: CDR1 SGHRS and CDR2 YFSETQ.

The chain carries TRBV3-1 (or the pseudogene TRBV3-2) and TRBJ2-1; the D gene could be TRBD1 or TRBD2 (5 bases each). V was clipped by 2 bases and J by 15 bases, with 20 bases between them. The CDR3 consists of 14 residues. The V gene's germline CDR1 is LGHDT and CDR2 YNNKEL (reference sequence). CDR3 loop: CASSQNRDLNSGFF. The CDR3 bases are TGTGCCAGCAGCCAAAACCGGGACCTCAATTCGGGGTTCTTC.

The chain couples TRBV7-2 to TRBJ1-1, with D unclear. Germline values: CDR1 SGHTA, CDR2 FQGNSA. CDR3 size: 14 residues. Trimming shortened V by 1 base and J by 4 bases, and 10 bases separated the two germline ends. This CDR3 reads CASSLVLGFTEAFF. CDR3 coding DNA: TGTGCCAGCAGCTTAGTCTTAGGTTTCACTGAAGCTTTCTTT.

This chain joins TRBV19 and TRBJ2-1; TRBD1 matches 10 bases. The ends lost 3 bases at V and 7 bases at J; junction bases unmatched: 6. The CDR3 has 15 residues. Per germline, CDR1 LNHDA and CDR2 SQIVND (reference sequence). CDR3 region: CASSMGRDRGNEQFF. The DNA for the CDR3 is TGTGCCAGTAGTATGGGGCGGGACAGGGGAAATGAGCAGTTCTTC. The variable domain in full, with the rest retrieved from reference TRBV19 and TRBJ2-1, is DGGITQSPKYLFRKEGQNVTLSCEQNLNHDAMYWYRQDPGQGLRLIYYSQIVNDFQKGDIAEGYSVSREKKESFPLTVTSAQKNPTAFYLCASSMGRDRGNEQFFGPGTRLTVL.

This clone has just one count. The V gene is TRBV24-1, the J gene TRBJ2-3; D is uncertain. Trimming left V 0 bases short and J 6 bases short, with 3 bases between. The CDR3 covers 12 residues. Looked up from germline, CDR1 is KGHDR and CDR2 is SFDVKD. The CDR3 loop reads CATSDLGDTQYF. The CDR3 region has the DNA TGTGCCACCAGTGATTTGGGGGATACGCAGTATTTT.

The rearrangement links TRBV5-8 to TRBJ2-3; the D is unclear. The germline gives CDR1 SGHTS, CDR2 YDEGEE. The germline V and J ends were trimmed by 4 bases and 4 bases, with 13 bases remaining between them. The CDR3 sequence is 14 residues long. The CDR3 bases are TGTGCCAGCAGCCAATACGTTTTAGCAGATACGCAGTATTTT. It translates to CASSQYVLADTQYF.

The V and J genes are TRBV5-1 and TRBJ2-3; D is uncertain. From germline, CDR1 is SGHRS and CDR2 YFSETQ. Deletions cut 2 bases from V and 2 bases from J, with 12 bases between. The CDR3 is made up of 15 amino acids. The CDR3 spells CASSFANKDTDTQYF. CDR3 DNA: TGCGCCAGCAGCTTTGCGAACAAAGACACAGATACGCAGTATTTT.

The genes are TRBV28 and TRBJ2-6, with D possibly TRBD1 on 6 matching bases. The CDR3 totals 21 residues. V shed 5 bases and J shed 2 bases, with 28 bases lying between them. In germline, CDR1 is MDHEN, CDR2 SYDVKM. CDR3 bases: TGTGCCAGCAGTAGTTTTTGGGGCCACCAGGGGAGTGAAACTGGGGCCAACGTCCTGACTTTC. Translation: CASSSFWGHQGSETGANVLTF.

The table lists this clone with a count of one. Written as DNA, the CDR3 is TGCGCCAGCAGCCAGCACCCCGGGGGGGGGACTGAAGCTTTCTTT. It codes for CASSQHPGGGTEAFF. The chain links TRBV4-3 to TRBJ1-1, with TRBD1 as a possible D gene (5 bases). The CDR3 covers 15 residues. Germline CDR1 and CDR2: LGHNA and YSLEER. Trimming pared 3 bases from V and 5 bases from J, leaving 16 bases between.

The chain has TRBV11-3 and TRBJ1-1; D unresolved. The CDR3 length is 14 residues. Trimming cost V 1 base and J 8 bases, with 14 bases left between them. Germline CDR1 is SGHNT and CDR2 is YENEEA. The CDR3 sequence: CASSLGVQGSEAFF. CDR3 sequence (DNA): TGTGCCAGCAGCTTAGGGGTCCAAGGATCCGAAGCTTTCTTT.

The chain's CDR3 is CASNGQAGSYTF. The CDR3 DNA sequence: TGTGCCAGCAATGGACAGGCGGGTAGCTACACCTTC. The chain uses TRBV12-3 or TRBV12-4 and TRBJ1-2, with 7 bases that match TRBD1. CDR3 length: 12 residues. Losses at the gene ends were 7 bases for V and 9 bases for J; bases not matched to a gene: 8.

The genes are TRBV15 and TRBJ2-4, with a weak D call TRBD2 (6 bases). V lost 0 bases and J 2 bases, leaving 17 bases between the germline ends. CDR3 size: 18 residues. The germline V gene has CDR1 LNHNV and CDR2 YYDKDF (reference sequence). The CDR3 coding sequence is TGTGCCACCAGCAGAGATCGTGGGGTGGAGGGGACCAAAAACATTCAGTACTTC. Translating gives CATSRDRGVEGTKNIQYF.

The rearrangement links TRBV30 to TRBJ1-2, with unresolved D. The V end lost 4 bases, the J end lost 2 bases, and 8 bases lay between the germline ends. CDR3 length: 12 residues. The germline CDR1 and CDR2 sequences are GTSNPN and SVGIG (reference sequence). In nucleotides, the CDR3 is TGTGCCTGGAACGGGTTAAACTATGGCTACACCTTC. It specifies CAWNGLNYGYTF.

The J gene is TRBJ2-1, the V gene TRBV6-5; D gene unclear. V gave up 2 bases and J gave up 9 bases, with 17 bases separating them. This CDR3 has 15 amino acids. CDR1 and CDR2 from the germline V gene are MNHEY and SVGAGI. CDR3 bases: TGTGCCAGCAGTTACCCACTCCTCCTTCCGCGTGAGCAGTTCTTC. Protein: CASSYPLLLPREQFF.

The V gene is TRBV3-1 (or the pseudogene TRBV3-2), the J gene TRBJ2-4; 13 bases fit TRBD2. The V gene end was trimmed by 5 bases and the J gene end by 0 bases; junction bases not matched to a gene: 16. This CDR3 has 21 residues. Looked up from germline, CDR1 is LGHDT and CDR2 is YNNKEL (reference sequence). The CDR3 sequence: CASSSTSGRAYLALAKNIQYF. CDR3 nucleotides: TGTGCCAGCAGCTCAACTAGCGGGAGGGCCTATTTAGCTCTAGCCAAAAACATTCAGTACTTC.

The chain carries TRBV10-1 and TRBJ1-2; tentatively, D is TRBD1 (6 bases). Germline lookup yields CDR1 WNHNN and CDR2 SYGVQD (reference sequence). The CDR3 runs to 14 residues. Trimming stripped 9 bases from V and 2 bases from J, with 16 bases between. The CDR3, as DNA: TGCGCCAGGAGGAGACAGGCGACGAACTATGGCTACACCTTC. This encodes CARRRQATNYGYTF.

This chain joins TRBV28 and TRBJ2-4, with D possibly called TRBD1 or TRBD2 (5 bases each). Looked up from germline, CDR1 is MDHEN and CDR2 is SYDVKM. V was trimmed by 7 bases and J by 1 base, leaving 14 bases between them. The CDR3 length is 15 residues. For the CDR3, the DNA is TGTGCCAGCATTCGGGGCAATTTCGCCAAAAACATTCAGTACTTC. This translates into CASIRGNFAKNIQYF.

The chain links TRBV25-1 to TRBJ1-1, with D perhaps matching TRBD1 (5 bases). V was trimmed by 5 bases and J by 2 bases, leaving 9 bases between them. Germline CDR1 MGHDK, CDR2 SYGVNS. CDR3 length equals 13 residues. CDR3 sequence: CASSHGGNTEAFF. The CDR3 region has the DNA TGTGCCAGCAGTCACGGGGGAAACACTGAAGCTTTCTTT.

The V and J genes are TRBV11-2 and TRBJ1-2; 8 positions match TRBD1. The CDR3 is made up of 14 amino acids. V was clipped by 7 bases and J by 3 bases; unmatched bases: 7. Germline V CDR1 and CDR2: SGHAT, FQNNGV. The CDR3 region has the DNA TGTGCCAGCATCGATCCAGGGGGCGACTATGGCTACACCTTC. It yields the protein CASIDPGGDYGYTF. Supplemented by reference TRBV11-2 and TRBJ1-2, the full variable domain reads EAGVAQSPRYKIIEKRQSVAFWCNPISGHATLYWYQQILGQGPKLLIQFQNNGVVDDSQLPKDRFSAERLKGVDSTLKIQPAKLEDSAVYLCASIDPGGDYGYTFGSGTRLTVV.

This sequence joins TRBV28 and TRBJ1-2; TRBD1 matches 7 bases. The trim removed 7 bases at V and 1 base at J, leaving 6 bases unmatched. The CDR3 is made up of 14 amino acids. Germline assignment: CDR1 MDHEN and CDR2 SYDVKM. Here the CDR3 DNA reads TGTGCCAGCACCTGGGACAGCCATAACTATGGCTACACCTTC. Translated, it gives CASTWDSHNYGYTF.